These T cell receptor beta chains were read from a single sample in a study of cytomegalovirus exposure and HLA in healthy donors. Repertoires were generated with immunoSEQ multiplex PCR, while TCRdb's copy carries only in-frame clones and drops some. This sample has 150,000 to 200,000 clones, with around 80% found just once. What was sequenced was PBMCs. Receptor source: a young woman in good health and CMV-seropositive. Each CDR3 is given with its conserved first and last residue. D genes are given only for firm matches. Not every row has a clone size; where given, it reads once, few, many or a size class.

abundance | j_gene | v_gene | d_gene | CDR3nt | CDR3aa
once | TRBJ1-6 | TRBV4-3 | TRBD1 | TGCGCCAGCAGCCCTTCGGGACAGGGGCCGGACCCCTATAATTCACCCCTCCACTTT | CASSPSGQGPDPYNSPLHF
. | TRBJ2-3 | TRBV4-2 | TRBD2 | TGTGCCAGCAGCCAAGTCGTGGGCGGGGGGGCAGATACGCAGTATTTT | CASSQVVGGGADTQYF
few | TRBJ2-3 | TRBV6-6 | TRBD1 | TGTGCCAGCAGCGTCGACAGGGGGGCGTACACAGATACGCAGTATTTT | CASSVDRGAYTDTQYF
. | TRBJ1-1 | TRBV28 | . | TGCAATTGGGGCGGGGAGAACACTGAAGCTTTCTTT | CNWGGENTEAFF
. | TRBJ1-3 | TRBV13 | . | TGTGCCAGCAGCCCCCGACAATCTGGAAACACCATATATTTT | CASSPRQSGNTIYF
. | TRBJ1-2 | TRBV6-1 | . | TGTGCCAGCAGTGACAGGGGCCAGAGAGGGGGCTACACCTTC | CASSDRGQRGGYTF
. | TRBJ1-3 | TRBV9 | . | TGTGCCAGCAGCGCCCTCCCTACTACAGGGTACGGCGGCTCTGGAAACACCATATATTTT | CASSALPTTGYGGSGNTIYF
. | TRBJ2-3 | TRBV10-3 | . | TGTGCCATCGGCCCCGGGAACACAGATACGCAGTATTTT | CAIGPGNTDTQYF
. | TRBJ2-1 | TRBV28 | . | TGTGCCAGCAGTTTATTCCCCGAAGACAAATACAATGAGCAGTTCTTC | CASSLFPEDKYNEQFF
. | TRBJ2-1 | TRBV6-6 | TRBD2 | TGTGCCAGCAGTTACGAACTAGCGGGGGGCACTAGGTTCTTC | CASSYELAGGTRFF
. | TRBJ2-5 | TRBV27 | TRBD2 | TGTGCCAGCTATCCCGGACGGAGCGGGGGGCCGGAGACCCAGTACTTC | CASYPGRSGGPETQYF
few | TRBJ1-2 | TRBV5-1 | TRBD1 | TGCGCCAGCAGCTACCGGACAGGGACGAACTATGGCTACACCTTC | CASSYRTGTNYGYTF
. | TRBJ2-1 | TRBV6-4 | TRBD1 | TGTGCCAGCAGCTCGGGGGGGACAGGGGGCAATGAGCAGTTCTTC | CASSSGGTGGNEQFF
. | TRBJ1-6 | TRBV28 | . | TGTGCCAGCAGCGTTAAGCCACCCCTCCACTTT | CASSVKPPLHF
few | TRBJ2-1 | TRBV6-1 | TRBD2 | TGTGCCAGCAGTGGACTAGCGGGGGGAAATGAGCAGTTCTTC | CASSGLAGGNEQFF
. | TRBJ2-2 | TRBV30 | TRBD2 | TGTGCCTGGAGTTTCCTCCCGGATACCTTACTAGCGGTGAACACCGGGGAGCTGTTTTTT | CAWSFLPDTLLAVNTGELFF
few | TRBJ2-3 | TRBV7-3 | TRBD2 | TGTGCCAGCAGCTGGACTAGCGGGAGCACAGATACGCAGTATTTT | CASSWTSGSTDTQYF
. | TRBJ2-3 | TRBV11-2 | TRBD2 | TGTGCCAGCAGCTCCCGTCGGGGGGGCAGCACAGATACGCAGTATTTT | CASSSRRGGSTDTQYF
. | TRBJ1-2 | TRBV21-1 | . | TGTGCCAGCAGCAACCAACTCTGTTTACACAGGGGGAACTATGGCTACACCTTC | CASSNQLCLHRGNYGYTF
. | TRBJ2-2 | TRBV14 | . | TGTGCCAGCAGCCAAGATCGAGGCGGGGAGCTGTTTTTT | CASSQDRGGELFF
few | TRBJ2-5 | TRBV19 | TRBD2 | TGTGCCAGTAGTAGGGGAGGGACCGGCCGGACCCAGTACTTC | CASSRGGTGRTQYF
. | TRBJ1-3 | TRBV14 | . | TGTGCCAGCAGCCAATCTCCGGGAAACACCATATATTTT | CASSQSPGNTIYF
. | TRBJ2-5 | TRBV30 | TRBD2 | TGTGCCTGGAGTGTAGGCGGGGGGCAGAGAGAGACCCAGTACTTC | CAWSVGGGQRETQYF
. | TRBJ2-2 | TRBV19 | . | TGTGCCAGTAAGGCGGGCAGGAACACCGGGGAGCTGTTTTTT | CASKAGRNTGELFF
. | TRBJ1-6 | TRBV6-6 | . | TGTGCCAGCAGTTTGGCAGGCCCAGCCGATTCACCCCTCCACTTT | CASSLAGPADSPLHF
. | TRBJ1-5 | TRBV6-1 | . | TGTGCCAGCACAGCGGGGGTGGGCAATCAGCCCCAGCATTTT | CASTAGVGNQPQHF
few | TRBJ1-2 | TRBV7-9 | . | TGTGCCAGCAGCTTAACATACGCTAACTATGGCTACACCTTC | CASSLTYANYGYTF
. | TRBJ2-7 | TRBV11-2 | TRBD1 | TGTGCCAGCAGCCCCGACAGGGAGTCCTACGAGCAGTACTTC | CASSPDRESYEQYF
few | TRBJ1-1 | TRBV4-3 | . | TGCGCCAGCAGCCTCGACGGGGGGTACACTGAAGCTTTCTTT | CASSLDGGYTEAFF